This record covers a single T cell receptor beta chain. These data originate in a study of blood T cell repertoires in COVID-19. V dropped 3 bases and J dropped 5 bases, with 17 bases sitting between them. The CDR3 length is 16 residues. The germline gives CDR1 SGHTS, CDR2 YDEGEE. Under the authors' procedure: Nucleated cell number was recorded as an estimate derived from reference gene primer amplification. The method was immunoSEQ multiplex PCR; TCRdb's version includes in-frame clones alone and lacks a portion of them. V and J calls and clone size are those listed in that table; D and trimming were worked out from the DNA. The data hold 110,000 or so clones, with approximately 80% observed a single time.

The sample comprised peripheral blood. The sequence was collected from a woman aged 40 to 50 with acute or convalescent COVID-19. J is TRBJ1-4 and V is TRBV5-8; D possibly corresponds to TRBD1 (5 bases). The CDR3 loop reads CASSSIKGRGNEKLFF. As DNA, the CDR3 is TGTGCCAGCAGCTCTATAAAGGGGCGGGGGAATGAAAAACTGTTTTTT.